The present entry profiles one T cell receptor beta chain with its context. This clone's antigen is unknown. The sample holds no much larger clone one base away, and base qualities are not on file. This entry comes from a study of control samples from healthy donors and cancer patients (dated by TCRdb to the early 2020s). Taken from the germline V gene (reference sequence), the CDR1 and CDR2 loops are SSHAT and FNYEAQ. The CDR3 covers 16 residues, taking in both the cysteine and the phenylalanine. Solely the CDR3 DNA is kept, with 48 bases framed from the first base. Relative to germline, V is 3 bases shorter and J is 5 bases shorter, with 17 bases between their ends. Library preparation used the immunoSEQ multiplex PCR assay. TCRdb holds this immuneACCESS table with in-frame rearrangements only. Some clones are missing; in checked studies, unresolved V genes explain under half, and the rest has no known cause. Here the sample has about 95,000 clones; approximately 93% occur a single time. 0.92% of the sample is in the top ten clones.

Material for sequencing was blood. The receptor chain draws on TRBV7-7 and TRBJ2-1; TRBD2 is a weak D gene call, 6 bases matching. This clonotype was sampled from a woman aged 25-40 years in good health. The DNA sequence reads TGTGCCAGCAGCTTGGGGAGACTAGTGGGTAACAATGAGCAGTTCTTC. It is translated as CASSLGRLVGNNEQFF.